This T cell receptor (delta chain) was observed in a study of Vδ1+ human thymocytes. General study findings and limits: Approximately 19% of thymic delta-chain sequences were Vdelta2, with few Vdelta3, unlike blood Vdelta1+ controls. In the thymus, TRG and TRD repertoires looked highly polyclonal with Gaussian CDR3 lengths.

This CDR3 comprises 26 residues. Germline V gene sequence: CDR1 TSWWSYY, CDR2 QGS. The ends lost 0 bases at V and 2 bases at J; junction bases unmatched: 30. RNA was extracted from the cells and then reverse transcribed. Multiplex PCR used pooled V-gene forward primers and a constant-region reverse primer to amplify CDR3s. With CATT, TCRdb re-called clones from the multiplex PCR reads. The sample records roughly 50,000 delta-chain clones, more than 15% being singletons. Thymocytes were sorted as CD3+ TCRVdelta1+ TCRVdelta2- after alphabeta T cell depletion. This clone was detected only a few times. Its cognate antigen is unknown.

The material sequenced was Vdelta1+ gamma-delta thymocytes from the thymus. Subset noted: FACS-sorted CD3+ TCRalphabeta- TCRVdelta1+ TCRVdelta2- thymocytes. This TCR came from a boy in the first two years of life who had congenital heart surgery. This chain connects TRDV1 to TRDJ1; 13 bases match TRDD3. The DNA for the CDR3 is TGTGCTCTTGGGGAACTGGGTTCGACATTCCTACCCTCCCTCTACTGGGGGATACGCCAGACCGATAAACTCATCTTT. This sequence encodes CALGELGSTFLPSLYWGIRQTDKLIF.